This T cell receptor beta chain was recovered during a study of T cells in Graves' hyperthyroidism and ophthalmopathy. General study points: Ophthalmopathy was separated from stable hyperthyroidism by a 13 V-J model.

CDR3 length: 17 amino acids. Per the germline V gene, CDR1 is MGHRA and CDR2 is YSYEKL. After removal of 0 bases from V and 5 bases from J, the junction contained 8 bases not matched to a gene. Amplification of TCR beta CDR3 regions was performed using RNA transcripts as template. RT-PCR in the first round (using the HTBI primer set) targeted the TCR CDR3. Using its own MiXCR run on the multiplex PCR reads, TCRdb lists one record per CDR3 protein. The table records under 450,000 distinct CDR3 sequences, roughly 15% of them present only once. This clonotype has only a few counts. Its target is unknown. This clonotype originated in a woman aged 30 to 39 with Graves' hyperthyroidism that later progressed to Graves' ophthalmopathy. The sample taken for sequencing was blood. This chain uses TRBV4-1 with TRBJ2-1; TRBD2 matches 9 bases. The CDR3 here is CASSQDPSRLADNEQFF. CDR3 DNA sequence: TGCGCCAGCAGCCAAGACCCCTCGCGACTAGCGGACAATGAGCAGTTCTTC.